This T cell receptor (beta chain) was sequenced during a study of blood T cell repertoires in COVID-19. The assay was immunoSEQ multiplex PCR, and TCRdb's table has in-frame clones only and misses some. This table holds a few hundred thousand clones, about 85% found once. The trim removed 4 bases at V and 2 bases at J, leaving 6 bases unmatched. The germline V gene encodes CDR1 SNHLY and CDR2 FYNNEI. This CDR3 has 15 amino acids. Input material: PBMCs or T cells enriched from blood (not recorded which). The chain is built from TRBV2 and TRBJ2-3; 7 nucleotides agree with TRBD2. The receptor was isolated from a woman aged 25-40 years who had recovered from COVID-19. The CDR3 is CASSGYLAVTDTQYF. CDR3 nucleotide sequence: TGTGCCAGCAGTGGATACCTAGCGGTCACAGATACGCAGTATTTT.